The 19 T cell receptor beta chains reported below all come from one sample, sequenced in a study of T cell responses to AZD1222 COVID-19 vaccine. Assay used: immunoSEQ multiplex PCR; TCRdb lists only in-frame clones, some missing. This table holds about 150,000 clones, 90% to 95% found once. The sample was peripheral blood, taken 28 days after the second AZD1222 dose. The receptors originated from an adult who received the AZD1222 COVID-19 vaccine.

The V gene is TRBV6-2 or TRBV6-3, the J gene TRBJ2-1; 7 bases map to TRBD2. The CDR3 is 14 residues long. V lost 3 bases to trimming and J lost 4 bases; unmatched junction nucleotides: 3. Germline CDR1 MNHEY, CDR2 SVGEGT. The chain's CDR3 is CASSYAGAYNEQFF. Here the CDR3 DNA reads TGTGCCAGCAGTTATGCGGGAGCGTACAATGAGCAGTTCTTC.

This rearrangement joins TRBV14 to TRBJ2-7; D may be TRBD1 (6 bases). Per germline, CDR1 SGHDN and CDR2 FVKESK. The CDR3 extends over 12 amino acids. Trimming removed 6 bases at V and 12 bases at J, with 18 bases between. The CDR3 coding sequence is TGTGCCAGCAGTACAATCGTCCAGGGGCCGTACTTC. Translation gives CASSTIVQGPYF.

In this sample, this clone turned up a few times. The chain links TRBV25-1 to TRBJ2-5; 11 bases align to TRBD2. In germline, CDR1 is MGHDK, CDR2 SYGVNS. The CDR3 is 14 amino acids. V lost 8 bases to trimming and J lost 4 bases; unmatched junction nucleotides: 6. Here the CDR3 DNA reads TGTGCCAGCGTCTCTGGGACTAGCGGAGAGACCCAGTACTTC. Translated, it gives CASVSGTSGETQYF.

This chain links TRBV28 with TRBJ2-2, with D possibly TRBD2 on 6 matching bases. V lost 2 bases, J lost 5 bases, and 12 bases lay in between. This CDR3 spans 15 amino acids. Germline V gene data show CDR1 as MDHEN and CDR2 as SYDVKM. DNA for the CDR3: TGTGCCAGCAGTTTAAGGGCGGGACGTACCGGGGAGCTGTTTTTT. It encodes CASSLRAGRTGELFF.

CDR3 sequence reads: CAWSRAFNEQFF. The CDR3 DNA sequence: TGTGCCTGGAGCCGGGCCTTCAATGAGCAGTTCTTC. The gene calls are TRBV30 and TRBJ2-1; D unresolved. V was clipped by 3 bases and J by 6 bases, with 9 bases between them. This CDR3 contains 12 residues. Germline CDR1 is GTSNPN and CDR2 is SVGIG (reference sequence).

The CDR3 DNA is TGTGCCAGCAGCTCCCTACCCACAGATACGCAGTATTTT. Protein sequence: CASSSLPTDTQYF. The V call is TRBV7-3, the J call TRBJ2-3; D not resolved. This CDR3 comprises 13 residues. V gave up 4 bases and J gave up 2 bases, with 7 bases separating them. Looked up from germline, CDR1 is SGHTA and CDR2 is FQGTGA. The full variable domain, with the rest looked up from reference TRBV7-3 and TRBJ2-3, is GAGVSQTPSNKVTEKGKYVELRCDPISGHTALYWYRQSLGQGPEFLIYFQGTGAADDSGLPNDRFFAVRPEGSVSTLKIQRTERGDSAVYLCASSSLPTDTQYFGPGTRLTVL.

This chain joins TRBV5-8 and TRBJ1-1, with 8 bases matching TRBD1. V shed 10 bases, J shed 8 bases, and the junction held 10 bases outside the gene matches. Germline V gene lookup returns CDR1 SGHTS and CDR2 YDEGEE. The CDR3 runs to 12 residues. The CDR3, as DNA: TGTGCCGTGACGCAGGGGGCGCGAGAAGCTTTCTTT. Amino acid sequence: CAVTQGAREAFF. Full variable domain (rest looked up from reference TRBV5-8 and TRBJ1-1): EAGVTQSPTHLIKTRGQQATLRCSPISGHTSVYWYQQALGLGLQFLLWYDEGEERNRGNFPPRFSGRQFPNYSSELNVNALELEDSALYLCAVTQGAREAFFGQGTRLTVV.

The gene calls are TRBV19 and TRBJ1-2, with D unclear. This CDR3 has 13 amino acids. Trimming left V 4 bases short and J 2 bases short, with 8 bases between. Per the germline V gene, CDR1 is LNHDA and CDR2 is SQIVND (reference sequence). Here the CDR3 DNA reads TGTGCCAGTAGTAGAGTAATGAACTATGGCTACACCTTC. This translates into CASSRVMNYGYTF.

This clone appeared once. The chain employs TRBV5-1 and TRBJ2-7; D unresolved. The CDR3 has 12 amino acids. Germline V CDR1 and CDR2: SGHRS, YFSETQ. The V end lost 2 bases, the J end lost 2 bases, and 5 bases lay between the germline ends. The CDR3 here is CASSFSPYEQYF. CDR3 DNA: TGCGCCAGCAGCTTCTCTCCCTACGAGCAGTACTTC.

The chain employs TRBV9 and TRBJ2-7, with D maybe TRBD1 (5 bases). Between the trimmed V and J ends, which lost 0 bases and 5 bases, there was a span of 15 bases. Germline loops: CDR1 SGDLS, CDR2 YYNGEE. The CDR3 is 15 amino acids. CDR3 protein: CASSVGLGAWDEQYF. DNA of the CDR3: TGTGCCAGCAGCGTAGGATTAGGGGCGTGGGACGAGCAGTACTTC.

The sample holds a few counts of this clone. The chain couples TRBV27 to TRBJ1-2; TRBD1 might be the D (5 bases). The CDR3 contains 14 residues. V lost 5 bases, J lost 2 bases, and 12 bases lay in between. The germline V gene encodes CDR1 MNHEY and CDR2 SMNVEV (reference sequence). CDR3 DNA sequence: TGTGCCAGCAGTCCAAGACGACAGAACTATGGCTACACCTTC. As protein: CASSPRRQNYGYTF.

V is TRBV6-4 and J is TRBJ1-2, with TRBD1 matching 9 bases. The length of the CDR3 is 15 residues. Germline lookup yields CDR1 MRHNA and CDR2 SNTAGT. The V gene end was trimmed by 2 bases and the J gene end by 6 bases; junction bases not matched to a gene: 7. The DNA of the CDR3 is TGTGCCAGCAGTGACCGGACAGGGGCGAGAGATGGCTACACCTTC. The encoded protein is CASSDRTGARDGYTF.

This sequence joins TRBV23-1 and TRBJ1-6; a weak D match, TRBD1 (5 bases). TRBV23-1 is identified as an open reading frame with a role that is uncertain. The CDR3 loop spans 14 amino acids. V dropped 8 bases and J dropped 5 bases, with 13 bases sitting between them. In DNA form, the CDR3 reads TGCGCCAGCCTCCGAGGGGCAGATAATTCACCCCTCCACTTT. Translating gives CASLRGADNSPLHF.

The chain couples TRBV6-5 to TRBJ2-3; tentatively, D is TRBD1 (6 bases). Trimming took 0 bases from V and 0 from J, leaving 7 bases between them. This CDR3 is 15 amino acids long. Germline assignment: CDR1 MNHEY and CDR2 SVGAGI. The CDR3 sequence is CASSYSDRSTDTQYF. The CDR3 DNA is TGTGCCAGCAGTTACTCAGACAGGAGCACAGATACGCAGTATTTT.

The chain uses TRBV10-3 and TRBJ2-3; 11 bases are a match to TRBD2. Unmatched junction bases numbered 7, after V lost 2 bases and J lost 6 bases. Looked up from germline, CDR1 is ENHRY and CDR2 is SYGVKD. The CDR3 sequence is 16 residues long. CDR3 sequence (DNA): TGTGCCATCAGTGAGAAACTAGCGGGAGATTCTGATACGCAGTATTTT. It yields the protein CAISEKLAGDSDTQYF.

The V call is TRBV13, the J call TRBJ2-3; perhaps TRBD2 as D (5 bases). Trimming stripped 6 bases from V and 1 base from J, with 14 bases between. Germline V gene data show CDR1 as PRHDT and CDR2 as FYEKMQ (reference sequence). CDR3 length: 15 residues. CDR3 nucleotide sequence: TGTGCCAGCAGACCTGGGCTCGGGGGCACAGATACGCAGTATTTT. It encodes CASRPGLGGTDTQYF.

This chain links TRBV6-6 with TRBJ2-7, with TRBD1 identical over 9 bases. The length of the CDR3 is 16 residues. J gave up 3 bases and V 5 bases, and 11 bases lay outside the gene matches. The V gene's germline CDR1 is MNHNY and CDR2 SVGAGI (reference sequence). The CDR3 loop reads CASSPTSGTGIYEQYF. The CDR3 region has the DNA TGTGCCAGCAGTCCTACCTCCGGGACAGGGATCTACGAGCAGTACTTC.

The chain couples TRBV2 to TRBJ2-2; D may be TRBD1 or TRBD2 (5 bases each). This CDR3 region has 18 residues. Between the trimmed V and J ends, which lost 6 bases and 0 bases, there was a span of 20 bases. Germline V CDR1 and CDR2: SNHLY, FYNNEI. CDR3 bases: TGTGCCAGCAGCCCCACCCCGGAGAGGGGCCCGAACACCGGGGAGCTGTTTTTT. Amino acids: CASSPTPERGPNTGELFF.

This chain joins TRBV9 and TRBJ2-7, with D perhaps TRBD2 (7 bases). Between the trimmed V and J ends, which lost 7 bases and 2 bases, there was a span of 22 bases. CDR1 is SGDLS, CDR2 YYNGEE, per germline. CDR3 length: 16 residues. CDR3 DNA: TGTGCCAGCTGGGGGGGCGGGCGGTTCCCCACCTACGAGCAGTACTTC. This encodes CASWGGGRFPTYEQYF.